This is a list of T cell receptor beta chains from one sample in a study of control samples from healthy donors and cancer patients. Profiled with immunoSEQ multiplex PCR; TCRdb holds only in-frame clones, not every one. Among over 100,000 clones listed, around nine tenths were seen once. Sequencing was carried out using blood. The receptors were sampled from a woman between 50 and 59 years old in good health. The CDR3 runs from the conserved cysteine through the conserved F or W. A D gene is named only where the DNA matches it firmly. The size field is filled for only some rows; it gives once, few, many or a size class.

V,D,size,J,CDR3,DNA
TRBV7-3,NA,NA,TRBJ2-3,CASSLQASTDTQYF,TGTGCCAGCAGCTTACAGGCAAGCACAGATACGCAGTATTTT
TRBV9,NA,NA,TRBJ1-2,CASSVGSGGYTF,TGTGCCAGCAGCGTAGGATCAGGCGGCTACACCTTC
TRBV28,NA,NA,TRBJ1-5,CASSTPNQPQHF,TGTGCCAGCAGTACCCCCAATCAGCCCCAGCATTTT
TRBV10-3,NA,NA,TRBJ2-3,CAISEESLGGTDTQYF,TGTGCCATCAGTGAGGAGTCTCTGGGCGGCACAGATACGCAGTATTTT
TRBV4-2,NA,few,TRBJ2-5,CASSQDVEETQYF,TGTGCCAGCAGCCAAGACGTGGAGGAGACCCAGTACTTC
TRBV2,NA,NA,TRBJ2-1,CASSVAGVTEQFF,TGTGCCAGCAGTGTAGCAGGGGTGACTGAGCAGTTCTTC
TRBV7-9,NA,NA,TRBJ1-1,CASSSQDSSEAFF,TGTGCCAGCAGCTCCCAGGATTCGTCTGAAGCTTTCTTT
TRBV7-2,NA,NA,TRBJ1-1,CASSEAKGGNTEAFF,TGTGCCAGCAGCGAGGCCAAAGGGGGGAACACTGAAGCTTTCTTT
TRBV4-1,NA,NA,TRBJ1-5,CASSPKPPGANQPQHF,TGCGCCAGCAGCCCGAAACCTCCCGGGGCCAATCAGCCCCAGCATTTT
TRBV11-1,TRBD1,once,TRBJ1-1,CASSPGGRRMNTEAFF,TGTGCCAGCAGCCCAGGGGGTCGTCGGATGAACACTGAAGCTTTCTTT
TRBV4-3,NA,NA,TRBJ2-1,CASSLEPGLYNEQFF,TGCGCCAGCAGCTTGGAGCCGGGACTTTACAATGAGCAGTTCTTC
TRBV5-1,TRBD2,NA,TRBJ2-1,CASSLVGSGEVWDEQFF,TGCGCCAGCAGCTTGGTGGGCAGCGGGGAGGTGTGGGATGAGCAGTTCTTC
TRBV6-1,TRBD2,NA,TRBJ2-1,CASSEERGGYNEQFF,TGTGCCAGCAGTGAGGAGCGGGGGGGCTACAATGAGCAGTTCTTC
TRBV4-1,TRBD2,NA,TRBJ2-1,CASRSRGGGYNEQFF,TGCGCCAGCAGATCCAGAGGCGGGGGATACAATGAGCAGTTCTTC
TRBV6-2/TRBV6-3,NA,once,TRBJ2-1,CASSYWAQPQDEQFF,TGTGCCAGCAGTTACTGGGCCCAGCCCCAAGATGAGCAGTTCTTC
TRBV29-1,TRBD1,NA,TRBJ2-3,CSAEDRANTQYF,TGCAGCGCTGAGGACAGGGCGAATACGCAGTATTTT
TRBV3-1/TRBV3-2,TRBD1,NA,TRBJ1-2,CASSQVFGQGSGYTF,TGTGCCAGCAGCCAAGTTTTCGGACAGGGCAGTGGCTACACCTTC
TRBV19,TRBD1,NA,TRBJ1-6,CASSTTGGAWSNSPLHF,TGTGCCAGTAGTACCACAGGGGGCGCTTGGAGCAATTCACCCCTCCACTTT
TRBV18,NA,NA,TRBJ1-1,CASSLTGTLPTEAFF,TGTGCCAGCTCACTTACCGGGACACTTCCCACTGAAGCTTTCTTT
TRBV29-1,NA,NA,TRBJ2-1,CSVARGANEQFF,TGCAGCGTGGCCAGAGGGGCGAATGAGCAGTTCTTC
TRBV5-1,NA,few,TRBJ2-2,CASSVGPVNTGELFF,TGCGCCAGCAGCGTCGGTCCGGTGAACACCGGGGAGCTGTTTTTT
TRBV6-2/TRBV6-3,TRBD1,NA,TRBJ2-1,CASSWTGPGINEQFF,TGTGCCAGCAGCTGGACAGGCCCCGGTATCAATGAGCAGTTCTTC
TRBV21-1,NA,NA,TRBJ2-7,CASRNNDEQYF,TGTGCCAGCCGTAATAATGACGAGCAGTACTTC
TRBV7-2,NA,NA,TRBJ1-1,CASSLSRALNTEAFF,TGTGCCAGCAGCTTAAGCCGGGCCCTTAACACTGAAGCTTTCTTT
TRBV3-1/TRBV3-2,NA,NA,TRBJ2-7,CASSQDARSDYEQYF,TGTGCCAGCAGCCAAGATGCTAGATCGGACTACGAGCAGTACTTC
TRBV6-4,NA,once,TRBJ1-1,CASSDSQNTEAFF,TGTGCCAGCAGTGACTCACAGAACACTGAAGCTTTCTTT
TRBV4-3,NA,few,TRBJ1-3,CASSRGLFSGNTIYF,TGCGCCAGCAGCCGGGGCCTTTTCTCTGGAAACACCATATATTTT
TRBV19,NA,NA,TRBJ1-4,CASSIDFSNEKLFF,TGTGCCAGTAGTATAGACTTCAGTAATGAAAAACTGTTTTTT
TRBV6-5,TRBD1,NA,TRBJ1-1,CASSYEPTGGRTEAFF,TGTGCCAGCAGTTACGAACCTACAGGGGGCCGCACTGAAGCTTTCTTT
TRBV12-5,TRBD2,NA,TRBJ2-1,CASALRAGGYNEQFF,TGTGCTAGTGCCCTTAGAGCGGGGGGTTACAATGAGCAGTTCTTC
TRBV7-2,NA,few,TRBJ1-5,CASSLEGFSNQPQHF,TGTGCCAGCAGCTTAGAAGGGTTTAGCAATCAGCCCCAGCATTTT
TRBV9,NA,NA,TRBJ2-3,CASSVSAGTTDTQYF,TGTGCCAGCAGCGTATCGGCGGGAACCACAGATACGCAGTATTTT
TRBV27,NA,NA,TRBJ1-5,CASSSTVYSNQPQHF,TGTGCCAGCAGTTCGACAGTCTATAGCAATCAGCCCCAGCATTTT
TRBV5-4,NA,few,TRBJ1-1,CASSFYLTTEAFF,TGTGCCAGCAGCTTTTACCTCACCACTGAAGCTTTCTTT
TRBV28,NA,NA,TRBJ1-4,CASSFRLGGEKLFF,TGTGCCAGCAGTTTCCGGTTGGGTGGTGAAAAACTGTTTTTT
TRBV4-1,NA,NA,TRBJ2-5,CASSQPAVKETQYF,TGCGCCAGCAGCCAACCAGCGGTTAAGGAGACCCAGTACTTC
TRBV6-2/TRBV6-3,NA,NA,TRBJ1-1,CASSSTQGWTEAFF,TGTGCCAGCAGTTCCACCCAGGGGTGGACTGAAGCTTTCTTT
TRBV4-1,NA,few,TRBJ1-5,CASSQGGLSNQPQHF,TGCGCCAGCAGCCAAGGGGGATTAAGCAATCAGCCCCAGCATTTT
TRBV24-1,TRBD2,NA,TRBJ2-2,CATGPGTSVPGELFF,TGTGCCACCGGGCCTGGGACTAGCGTTCCCGGGGAGCTGTTTTTT
TRBV7-2,TRBD1,few,TRBJ1-1,CASGEGTGFEAFF,TGTGCCAGCGGGGAAGGGACAGGGTTTGAAGCTTTCTTT
TRBV12-3/TRBV12-4,NA,NA,TRBJ2-3,CASSLARYTQYF,TGTGCCAGCTCGCTTGCCAGATATACGCAGTATTTT
TRBV5-1,NA,NA,TRBJ2-2,CASSSLVGGELFF,TGCGCCAGCAGCTCACTAGTCGGCGGGGAGCTGTTTTTT
TRBV10-1,NA,once,TRBJ2-1,CAIKTFHRERGNEQFF,TGCGCCATCAAAACGTTTCACAGGGAAAGAGGCAATGAGCAGTTCTTC
TRBV24-1,NA,NA,TRBJ2-5,CATSDLGGLGQETQYF,TGTGCCACCAGTGATTTAGGGGGTCTGGGCCAAGAGACCCAGTACTTC
TRBV5-6,NA,NA,TRBJ1-2,CASRHPTNGEHYGYTF,TGTGCCAGCAGACACCCTACAAATGGGGAACACTATGGCTACACCTTC
TRBV4-3,TRBD2,NA,TRBJ2-1,CASSPRTSGRESGQFF,TGCGCCAGCAGCCCGAGGACTAGCGGGAGAGAGAGCGGGCAGTTCTTC
TRBV7-8,TRBD1,NA,TRBJ1-1,CASSLGDRVTEAFF,TGTGCCAGCAGCTTAGGGGACAGGGTGACTGAAGCTTTCTTT
TRBV3-1/TRBV3-2,NA,once,TRBJ2-3,CASSQDKVDTDTQYF,TGTGCCAGCAGCCAAGATAAAGTGGACACAGATACGCAGTATTTT
TRBV27,NA,NA,TRBJ2-5,CASKTGQETQYF,TGTGCCAGCAAGACAGGACAAGAGACCCAGTACTTC